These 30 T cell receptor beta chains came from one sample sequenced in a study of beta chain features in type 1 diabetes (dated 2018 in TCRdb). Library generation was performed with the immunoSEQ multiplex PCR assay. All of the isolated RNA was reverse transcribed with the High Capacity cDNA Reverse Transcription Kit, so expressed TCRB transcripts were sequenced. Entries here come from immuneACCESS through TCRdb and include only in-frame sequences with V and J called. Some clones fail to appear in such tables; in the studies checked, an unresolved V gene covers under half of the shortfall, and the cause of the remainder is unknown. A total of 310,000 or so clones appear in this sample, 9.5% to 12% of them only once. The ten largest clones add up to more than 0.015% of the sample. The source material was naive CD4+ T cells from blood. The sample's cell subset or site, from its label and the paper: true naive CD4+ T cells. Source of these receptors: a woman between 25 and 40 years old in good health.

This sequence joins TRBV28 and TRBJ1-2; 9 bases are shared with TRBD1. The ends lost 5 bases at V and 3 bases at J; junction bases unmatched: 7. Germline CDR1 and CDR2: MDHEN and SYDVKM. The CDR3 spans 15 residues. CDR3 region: CASSRAQGADYGYTF. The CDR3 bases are TGTGCCAGCAGTCGAGCACAGGGGGCAGACTATGGCTACACCTTC.

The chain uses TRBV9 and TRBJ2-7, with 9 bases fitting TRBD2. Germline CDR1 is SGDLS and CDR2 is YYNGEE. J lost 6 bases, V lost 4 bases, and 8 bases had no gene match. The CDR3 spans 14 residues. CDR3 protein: CASSLGGRAFEQYF. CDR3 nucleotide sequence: TGTGCCAGCAGCCTCGGCGGGAGGGCCTTCGAGCAGTACTTC.

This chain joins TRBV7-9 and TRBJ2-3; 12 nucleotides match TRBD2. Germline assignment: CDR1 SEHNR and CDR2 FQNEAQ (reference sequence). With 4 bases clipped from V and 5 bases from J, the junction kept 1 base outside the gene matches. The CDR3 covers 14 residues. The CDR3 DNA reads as TGTGCCAGCAGCTCGGGACTAGCGGGAGATACGCAGTATTTT. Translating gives CASSSGLAGDTQYF.

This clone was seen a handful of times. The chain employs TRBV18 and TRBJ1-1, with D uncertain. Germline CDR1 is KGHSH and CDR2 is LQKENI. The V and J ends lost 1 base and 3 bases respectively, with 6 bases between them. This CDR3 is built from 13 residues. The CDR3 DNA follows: TGTGCCAGCTCACCACGCCGGGACACTGAAGCTTTCTTT. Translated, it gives CASSPRRDTEAFF.

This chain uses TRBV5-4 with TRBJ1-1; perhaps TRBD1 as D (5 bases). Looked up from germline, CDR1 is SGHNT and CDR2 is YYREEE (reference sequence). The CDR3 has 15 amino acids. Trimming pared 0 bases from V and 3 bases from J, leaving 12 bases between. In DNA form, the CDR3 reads TGTGCCAGCAGCTTGGCTCCAGGGAGGGACACTGAAGCTTTCTTT. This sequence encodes CASSLAPGRDTEAFF. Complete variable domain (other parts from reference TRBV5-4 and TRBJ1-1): ETGVTQSPTHLIKTRGQQVTLRCSSQSGHNTVSWYQQALGQGPQFIFQYYREEENGRGNFPPRFSGLQFPNYSSELNVNALELDDSALYLCASSLAPGRDTEAFFGQGTRLTVV.

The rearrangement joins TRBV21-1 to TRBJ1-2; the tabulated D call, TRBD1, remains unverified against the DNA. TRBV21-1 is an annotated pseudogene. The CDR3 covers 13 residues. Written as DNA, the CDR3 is TGTGCCAGCAGCAATAATCCGGGACAGGCGTCAACCTTC. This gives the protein CASSNNPGQASTF.

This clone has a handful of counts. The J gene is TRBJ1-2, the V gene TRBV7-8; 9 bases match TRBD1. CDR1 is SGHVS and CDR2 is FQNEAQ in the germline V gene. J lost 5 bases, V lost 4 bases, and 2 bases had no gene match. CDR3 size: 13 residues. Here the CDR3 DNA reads TGTGCCAGCAGCTCAGACAGGGGGTATGGCTACACCTTC. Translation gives CASSSDRGYGYTF.

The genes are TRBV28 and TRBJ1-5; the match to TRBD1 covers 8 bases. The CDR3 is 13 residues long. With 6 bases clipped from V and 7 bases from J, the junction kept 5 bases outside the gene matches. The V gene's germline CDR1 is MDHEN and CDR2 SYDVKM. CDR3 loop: CASRRTGTQPQHF. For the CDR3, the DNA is TGTGCCAGCAGGCGGACAGGGACACAGCCCCAGCATTTT.

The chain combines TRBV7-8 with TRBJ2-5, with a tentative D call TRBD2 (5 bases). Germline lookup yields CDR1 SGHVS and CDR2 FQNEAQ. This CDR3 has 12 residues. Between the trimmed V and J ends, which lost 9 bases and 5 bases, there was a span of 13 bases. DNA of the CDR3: TGTGCCAGTGGAGGAGCCCAGGAGACCCAGTACTTC. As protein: CASGGAQETQYF.

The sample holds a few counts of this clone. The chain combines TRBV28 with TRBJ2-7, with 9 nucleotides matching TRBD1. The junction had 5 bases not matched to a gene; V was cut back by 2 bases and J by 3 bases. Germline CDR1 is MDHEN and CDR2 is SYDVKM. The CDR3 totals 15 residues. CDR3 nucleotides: TGTGCCAGCAGTTTAGGTGGGACAGGGTACTACGAGCAGTACTTC. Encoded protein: CASSLGGTGYYEQYF.

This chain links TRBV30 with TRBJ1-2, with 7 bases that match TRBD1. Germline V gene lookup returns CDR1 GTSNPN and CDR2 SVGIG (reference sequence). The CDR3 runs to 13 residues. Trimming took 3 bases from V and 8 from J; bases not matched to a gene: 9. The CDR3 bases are TGTGCCTGGAGACCACAGGGGACGGGCGGCTACACCTTC. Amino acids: CAWRPQGTGGYTF.

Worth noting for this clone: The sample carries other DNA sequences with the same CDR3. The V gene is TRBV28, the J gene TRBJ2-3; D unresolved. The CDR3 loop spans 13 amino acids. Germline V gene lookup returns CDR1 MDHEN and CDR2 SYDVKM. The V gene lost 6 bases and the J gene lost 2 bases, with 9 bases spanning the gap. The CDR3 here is CASSSPPTDTQYF. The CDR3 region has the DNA TGTGCCAGCAGCTCCCCCCCCACAGATACGCAGTATTTT.

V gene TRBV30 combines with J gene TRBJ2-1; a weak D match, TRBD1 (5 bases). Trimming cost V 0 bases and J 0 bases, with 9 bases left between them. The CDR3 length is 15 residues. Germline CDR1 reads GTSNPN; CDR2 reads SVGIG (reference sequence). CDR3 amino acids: CAWSVEDTSYNEQFF. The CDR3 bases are TGTGCCTGGAGTGTCGAGGACACCTCCTACAATGAGCAGTTCTTC.

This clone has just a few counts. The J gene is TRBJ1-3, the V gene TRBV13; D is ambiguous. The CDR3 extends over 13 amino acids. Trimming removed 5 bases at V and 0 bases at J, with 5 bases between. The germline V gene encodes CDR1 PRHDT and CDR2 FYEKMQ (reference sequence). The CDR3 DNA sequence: TGTGCCAGCAGCCGACTCTCTGGAAACACCATATATTTT. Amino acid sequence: CASSRLSGNTIYF.

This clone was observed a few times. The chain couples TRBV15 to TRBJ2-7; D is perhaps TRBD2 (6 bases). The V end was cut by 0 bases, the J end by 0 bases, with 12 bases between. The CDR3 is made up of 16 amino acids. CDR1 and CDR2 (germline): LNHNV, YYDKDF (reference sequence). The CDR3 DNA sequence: TGTGCCACCAGCAGAGATCTAGGAGGGCTCTCCTACGAGCAGTACTTC. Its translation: CATSRDLGGLSYEQYF.

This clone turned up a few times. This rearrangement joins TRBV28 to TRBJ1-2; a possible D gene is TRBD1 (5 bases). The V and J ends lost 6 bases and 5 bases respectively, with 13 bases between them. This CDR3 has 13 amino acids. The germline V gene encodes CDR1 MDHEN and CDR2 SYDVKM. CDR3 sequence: CASSLEGSYGYTF. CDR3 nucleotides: TGTGCCAGCAGCCTGGAGGGGTCGTATGGCTACACCTTC.

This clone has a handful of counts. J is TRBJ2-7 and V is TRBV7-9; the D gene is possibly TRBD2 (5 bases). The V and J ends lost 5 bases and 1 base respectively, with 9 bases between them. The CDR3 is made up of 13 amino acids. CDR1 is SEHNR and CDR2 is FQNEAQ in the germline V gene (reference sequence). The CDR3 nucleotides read TGTGCCAGCAGCCCAAGCGGTTCCTACGAGCAGTACTTC. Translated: CASSPSGSYEQYF.

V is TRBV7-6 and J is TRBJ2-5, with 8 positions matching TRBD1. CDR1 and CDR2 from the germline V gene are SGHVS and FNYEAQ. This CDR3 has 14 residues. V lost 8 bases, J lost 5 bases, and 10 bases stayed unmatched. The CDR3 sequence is CASCLGQGLETQYF. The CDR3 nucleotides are TGTGCCAGCTGCCTAGGACAGGGCCTCGAGACCCAGTACTTC.

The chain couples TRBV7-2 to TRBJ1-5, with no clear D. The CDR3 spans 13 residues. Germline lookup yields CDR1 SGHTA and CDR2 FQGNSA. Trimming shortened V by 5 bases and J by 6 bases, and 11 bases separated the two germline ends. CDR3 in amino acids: CASSLDGGQPQHF. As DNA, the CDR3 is TGTGCCAGCAGCCTAGATGGCGGTCAGCCCCAGCATTTT. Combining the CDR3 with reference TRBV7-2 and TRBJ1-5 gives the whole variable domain GAGVSQSPSNKVTEKGKDVELRCDPISGHTALYWYRQSLGQGLEFLIYFQGNSAPDKSGLPSDRFSAERTGGSVSTLTIQRTQQEDSAVYLCASSLDGGQPQHFGDGTRLSIL.

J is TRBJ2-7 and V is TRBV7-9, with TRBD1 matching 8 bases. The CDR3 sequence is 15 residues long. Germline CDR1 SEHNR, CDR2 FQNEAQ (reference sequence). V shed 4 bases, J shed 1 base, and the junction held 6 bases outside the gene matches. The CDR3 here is CASSSAGDRSYEQYF. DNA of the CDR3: TGTGCCAGCAGCTCCGCCGGGGACAGGTCCTACGAGCAGTACTTC.

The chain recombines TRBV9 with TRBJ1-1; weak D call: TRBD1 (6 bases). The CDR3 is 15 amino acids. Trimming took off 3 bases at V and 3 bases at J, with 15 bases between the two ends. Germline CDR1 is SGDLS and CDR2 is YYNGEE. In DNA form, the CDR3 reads TGTGCCAGCAGCGCCATAAACAGGGTTGACACTGAAGCTTTCTTT. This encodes CASSAINRVDTEAFF.

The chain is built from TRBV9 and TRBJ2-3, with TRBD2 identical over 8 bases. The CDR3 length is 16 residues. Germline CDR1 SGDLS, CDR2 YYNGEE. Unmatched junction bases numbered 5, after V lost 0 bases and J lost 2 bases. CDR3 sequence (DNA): TGTGCCAGCAGCGTAGGGGTACTAGCGGTCACAGATACGCAGTATTTT. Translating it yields CASSVGVLAVTDTQYF.

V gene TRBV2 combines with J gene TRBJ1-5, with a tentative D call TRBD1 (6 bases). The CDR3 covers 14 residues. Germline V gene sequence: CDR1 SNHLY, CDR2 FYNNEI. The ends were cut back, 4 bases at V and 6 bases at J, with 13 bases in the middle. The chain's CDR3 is CASSGIRGGQPQHF. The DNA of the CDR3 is TGTGCCAGCAGTGGTATCAGGGGCGGTCAGCCCCAGCATTTT.

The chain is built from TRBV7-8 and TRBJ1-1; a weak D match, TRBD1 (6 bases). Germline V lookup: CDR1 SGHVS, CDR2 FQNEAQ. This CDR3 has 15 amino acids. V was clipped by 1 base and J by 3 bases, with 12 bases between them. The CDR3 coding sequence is TGTGCCAGCAGCTTAGTTTGGGACACCTACACTGAAGCTTTCTTT. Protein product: CASSLVWDTYTEAFF.

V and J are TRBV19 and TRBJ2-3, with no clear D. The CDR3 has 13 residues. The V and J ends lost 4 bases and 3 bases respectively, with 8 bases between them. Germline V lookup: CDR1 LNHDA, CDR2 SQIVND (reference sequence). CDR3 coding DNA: TGTGCCAGTAGTACCCTAATGACAGATACGCAGTATTTT. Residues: CASSTLMTDTQYF.

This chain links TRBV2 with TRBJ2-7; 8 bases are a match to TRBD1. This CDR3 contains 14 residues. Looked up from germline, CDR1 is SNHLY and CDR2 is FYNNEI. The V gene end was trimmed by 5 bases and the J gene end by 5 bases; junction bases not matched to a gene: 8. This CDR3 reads CASSSRQGTDEQYF. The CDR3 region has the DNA TGTGCCAGCAGTTCCCGACAGGGGACGGACGAGCAGTACTTC.

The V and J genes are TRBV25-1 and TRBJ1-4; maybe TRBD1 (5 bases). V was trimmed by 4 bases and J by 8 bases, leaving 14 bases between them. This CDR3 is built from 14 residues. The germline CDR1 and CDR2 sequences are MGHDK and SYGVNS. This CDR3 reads CASSASGGYEKLFF. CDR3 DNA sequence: TGTGCCAGCAGTGCCTCGGGGGGTTACGAAAAACTGTTTTTT.

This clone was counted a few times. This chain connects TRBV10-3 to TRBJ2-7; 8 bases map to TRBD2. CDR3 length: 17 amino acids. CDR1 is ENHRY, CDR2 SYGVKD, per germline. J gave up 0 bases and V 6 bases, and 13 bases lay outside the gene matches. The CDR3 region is CAISVAGTFGSSYEQYF. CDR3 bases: TGTGCCATCAGCGTAGCGGGAACATTTGGCAGCTCCTACGAGCAGTACTTC.

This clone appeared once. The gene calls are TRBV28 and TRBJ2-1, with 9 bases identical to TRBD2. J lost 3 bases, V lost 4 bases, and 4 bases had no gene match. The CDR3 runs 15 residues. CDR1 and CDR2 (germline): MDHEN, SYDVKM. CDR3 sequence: CASSSAGGLYNEQFF. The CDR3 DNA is TGTGCCAGCAGTTCAGCGGGAGGCCTCTACAATGAGCAGTTCTTC.

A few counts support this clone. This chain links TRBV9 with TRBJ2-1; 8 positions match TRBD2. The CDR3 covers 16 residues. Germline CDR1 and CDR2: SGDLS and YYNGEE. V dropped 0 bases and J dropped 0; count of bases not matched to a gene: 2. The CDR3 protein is CASSVAGGSSYNEQFF. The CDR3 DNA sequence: TGTGCCAGCAGCGTAGCGGGGGGGAGCTCCTACAATGAGCAGTTCTTC. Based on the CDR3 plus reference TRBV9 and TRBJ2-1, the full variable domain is DSGVTQTPKHLITATGQRVTLRCSPRSGDLSVYWYQQSLDQGLQFLIQYYNGEERAKGNILERFSAQQFPDLHSELNLSSLELGDSALYFCASSVAGGSSYNEQFFGPGTRLTVL.